One T cell receptor (beta chain) is described in this entry. These data come from a study of blood T cell repertoires in COVID-19. V dropped 5 bases and J dropped 2; count of bases not matched to a gene: 14. CDR3 length: 17 amino acids. In germline, CDR1 is SNHLY, CDR2 FYNNEI. In the original processing: Nucleated cell counts were estimated from reference gene primer amplification. Repertoires were generated with immunoSEQ multiplex PCR, while TCRdb's copy carries only in-frame clones and drops some. V, J and clone size were drawn from that table, and D and trimming were deduced from the DNA. The table has 100,000 or so clones, around four fifths seen once.

The chain combines TRBV2 with TRBJ1-2; 7 nucleotides line up with TRBD1. The sample was peripheral blood. The source of this sequence is a human donor in a cohort sampled during active COVID-19. CDR3 sequence (DNA): TGTGCCAGCAGTTACGATACAGGGGCAGCGGGCAACTATGGCTACACCTTC. Its protein is CASSYDTGAAGNYGYTF.